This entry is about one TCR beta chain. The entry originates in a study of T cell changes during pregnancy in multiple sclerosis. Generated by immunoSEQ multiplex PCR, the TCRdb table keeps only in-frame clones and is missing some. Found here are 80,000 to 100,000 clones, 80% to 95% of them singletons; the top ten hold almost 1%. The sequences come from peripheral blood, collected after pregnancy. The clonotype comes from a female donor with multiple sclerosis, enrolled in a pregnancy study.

CDR3 amino acids: CASYSPSGGNIQYF. DNA for the CDR3: TGTGCCAGCTACTCCCCATCAGGGGGAAACATTCAGTACTTC. The rearrangement joins TRBV18 to TRBJ2-4, with 7 positions matching TRBD1. V lost 7 bases to trimming and J lost 6 bases; unmatched junction nucleotides: 9. CDR1 is KGHSH, CDR2 LQKENI, per germline. The CDR3 is 14 amino acids.